Each of the 30 T cell receptor beta chains below was sequenced from the same sample in a study of blood T cell repertoires in COVID-19. Assay: immunoSEQ multiplex PCR; the TCRdb copy retains only in-frame clones and omits some. The sample shows some 250,000 clones, approximately 86% of them seen only once. The sequenced sample was peripheral blood. These receptor sequences come from a man in his sixties who had recovered from COVID-19.

The table lists this clone with a count of one. The chain has TRBV7-2 and TRBJ1-1; 7 nucleotides line up with TRBD1. V lost 3 bases, J lost 8 bases, and 9 bases stayed unmatched. The CDR3 runs 14 residues. In germline, CDR1 is SGHTA, CDR2 FQGNSA. In DNA, the CDR3 is TGTGCCAGCAGCTTGAGAGGGGTGGGACAGGAAGCTTTCTTT. Translated: CASSLRGVGQEAFF.

V usage is TRBV7-2 and J usage is TRBJ2-2, with TRBD2 identical over 10 bases. Germline CDR1 reads SGHTA; CDR2 reads FQGNSA. The CDR3 loop spans 14 amino acids. V lost 11 bases, J lost 3 bases, and 6 bases stayed unmatched. CDR3 sequence (DNA): TGTGCCGGGAGCGGGGGGGTTTACACCGGGGAGCTGTTTTTT. Translated: CAGSGGVYTGELFF.

As for this clone: The junction does not match germline at one end; this may be a read error. This chain links TRBV6-1 with TRBJ2-7, with 11 bases matching TRBD2. The CDR3 length is 13 residues. CDR1 MNHNS and CDR2 SASEGT come from the germline V gene. The CDR3 sequence: CASSDWVGLAEDF. CDR3 bases: TGTGCCAGCAGTGATTGGGTGGGACTAGCGGAGGACTTC.

This chain joins TRBV11-2 and TRBJ2-7, with a tentative D call TRBD2 (5 bases). CDR1 is SGHAT, CDR2 FQNNGV, per germline. CDR3 length equals 14 residues. V shed 4 bases and J shed 6 bases, with 16 bases lying between them. The CDR3 is CASSSTRAGPEQYV. The DNA for the CDR3 is TGTGCCAGCAGCTCCACTCGCGCGGGTCCCGAGCAGTACGTC.

The rearrangement links TRBV4-1 to TRBJ1-1; D perhaps matches TRBD1 (6 bases). This CDR3 region has 16 residues. Trimming shortened V by 0 bases and J by 0 bases, and 11 bases separated the two germline ends. The germline CDR1 and CDR2 sequences are MGHRA and YSYEKL. This chain's CDR3 is CASSQEGTRLNTEAFF. In nucleotides, the CDR3 is TGCGCCAGCAGCCAAGAGGGGACACGGCTGAACACTGAAGCTTTCTTT.

The CDR3 reads CATSRGYANTGELFF. Written as DNA, the CDR3 is TGTGCCACCAGCCGGGGTTACGCGAACACCGGGGAGCTGTTTTTT. The J gene is TRBJ2-2, the V gene TRBV15; D is perhaps TRBD2 (5 bases). Trimming cost V 5 bases and J 0 bases, with 10 bases left between them. The CDR3 is 15 amino acids. Germline loops: CDR1 LNHNV, CDR2 YYDKDF (reference sequence).

The J gene is TRBJ2-2, the V gene TRBV11-2; 10 bases are a match to TRBD2. Trimming at V came to 5 bases and at J to 6 bases, leaving 9 bases not matched to a gene. Germline V gene data show CDR1 as SGHAT and CDR2 as FQNNGV. This CDR3 contains 16 residues. The CDR3 here is CASSPGTSVGAGELFF. The CDR3 nucleotides are TGTGCCAGCAGCCCGGGGACTAGCGTTGGAGCCGGGGAGCTGTTTTTT.

As concerns this clone: At the DNA level, this CDR3 is encoded by other sequences in the same sample as well. This chain uses TRBV29-1 with TRBJ1-2, with D possibly being TRBD1 (5 bases). V lost 1 base to trimming and J lost 2 bases, with 5 bases between them. Germline V gene sequence: CDR1 SQVTM, CDR2 ANQGSEA. This CDR3 is 12 amino acids long. The chain's CDR3 is CSVEAGNYGYTF. The CDR3 bases are TGCAGCGTTGAAGCAGGGAACTATGGCTACACCTTC.

The chain is built from TRBV28 and TRBJ2-7; D remains ambiguous. The CDR3 is 13 amino acids. Per germline, CDR1 MDHEN and CDR2 SYDVKM. Trimming stripped 2 bases from V and 3 bases from J, with 8 bases between. CDR3 amino acids: CASSLGLYYEQYF. The CDR3 DNA follows: TGTGCCAGCAGTTTAGGCCTTTACTACGAGCAGTACTTC.

The chain carries TRBV6-5 and TRBJ1-2, with a possible D match to TRBD1 (5 bases). The ends were cut back, 6 bases at V and 5 bases at J, with 16 bases in the middle. The V gene's germline CDR1 is MNHEY and CDR2 SVGAGI. The CDR3 totals 14 residues. The CDR3 protein is CASRGSRAGYGYTF. DNA for the CDR3: TGTGCCAGCAGGGGTAGTCGGGCAGGGTATGGCTACACCTTC.

This chain links TRBV10-2 with TRBJ2-1; unclear D gene. V was cut by 2 bases and J by 0 bases, with 8 bases left in between. Germline V gene lookup returns CDR1 WSHSY and CDR2 SAAADI. The CDR3 has 15 amino acids. The CDR3 region has the DNA TGCGCCAGCAGTGAGGGGCTCAGCTCCTACAATGAGCAGTTCTTC. It codes for CASSEGLSSYNEQFF.

This chain joins TRBV5-5 and TRBJ1-2; 7 bases map to TRBD1. Trimming removed 4 bases from V and 5 bases from J; junction bases left unmatched: 5. The CDR3 loop spans 13 amino acids. Germline-derived CDR1 and CDR2 are SGHKS and YYEKEE (reference sequence). CDR3 residues: CASSGGTAYGYTF. DNA of the CDR3: TGTGCCAGCAGCGGAGGGACAGCTTATGGCTACACCTTC.

The V call is TRBV7-2, the J call TRBJ1-1; no reliable D call. The CDR3 runs 13 residues. The V gene lost 3 bases and the J gene lost 1 base, with 6 bases spanning the gap. Germline CDR1 and CDR2: SGHTA and FQGNSA. The CDR3: CASSFGGNTEAFF. The CDR3 DNA is TGTGCCAGCAGCTTCGGAGGGAACACTGAAGCTTTCTTT.

The chain joins TRBV13 to TRBJ2-7; 10 nucleotides match TRBD1. With V trimmed by 2 bases and J by 12 bases, 19 bases remained unmatched. The CDR3 spans 17 residues. The germline V gene has CDR1 PRHDT and CDR2 FYEKMQ (reference sequence). The CDR3 nucleotides are TGTGCCAGCAGCTTACCGGGACAGGGGACTTATTACGTGGGGTGGTACGTC. Protein: CASSLPGQGTYYVGWYV.

The DNA of the CDR3 is TGTGCCAGCAGCCTTAATGACAGGGGTTCAATCGGGGAGCTGTTTTTT. It encodes CASSLNDRGSIGELFF. The rearrangement uses TRBV3-1 (or the pseudogene TRBV3-2) and TRBJ2-2; TRBD1 matches at 8 bases. This CDR3 has 16 amino acids. The germline V gene has CDR1 LGHDT and CDR2 YNNKEL (reference sequence). Unmatched junction bases numbered 11, after V lost 4 bases and J lost 7 bases.

This rearrangement joins TRBV11-3 to TRBJ1-1, with D possibly matching TRBD1 (5 bases). CDR3 size: 13 residues. Germline CDR1 SGHNT, CDR2 YENEEA. Trimming pared 1 base from V and 5 bases from J, leaving 8 bases between. The CDR3 reads CASSLGRVTEAFF. CDR3 in DNA: TGTGCCAGCAGCTTAGGCAGGGTTACTGAAGCTTTCTTT. The whole variable domain, remainder taken from reference TRBV11-3 and TRBJ1-1, is EAGVVQSPRYKIIEKKQPVAFWCNPISGHNTLYWYLQNLGQGPELLIRYENEEAVDDSQLPKDRFSAERLKGVDSTLKIQPAELGDSAVYLCASSLGRVTEAFFGQGTRLTVV.

This clone was recorded only once. This chain joins TRBV14 and TRBJ2-7; TRBD1 agrees at 11 bases. V shed 5 bases and J 3 bases; nucleotides not matched to a gene: 3. The CDR3 spans 14 residues. Germline V gives CDR1 SGHDN, CDR2 FVKESK. The CDR3 bases are TGTGCCAGCAGCTTCGGGACAGGGGGCTACGAGCAGTACTTC. This sequence encodes CASSFGTGGYEQYF. Full variable domain (outside the CDR3, taken from reference TRBV14 and TRBJ2-7): EAGVTQFPSHSVIEKGQTVTLRCDPISGHDNLYWYRRVMGKEIKFLLHFVKESKQDESGMPNNRFLAERTGGTYSTLKVQPAELEDSGVYFCASSFGTGGYEQYFGPGTRLTVT.

J is TRBJ2-3 and V is TRBV5-1, with D possibly TRBD2 on 6 matching bases. Germline V gene data show CDR1 as SGHRS and CDR2 as YFSETQ. CDR3 length: 16 residues. V lost 0 bases and J 0 bases, leaving 11 bases between the germline ends. CDR3 bases: TGCGCCAGCAGCTTGGGCGGGGCTTTTAGCACAGATACGCAGTATTTT. Amino acid sequence: CASSLGGAFSTDTQYF.

The CDR3 nucleotides are TGTGCCAGCAGAGGGGGTTTCGACGGGGAGCTGTTTTTT. This sequence encodes CASRGGFDGELFF. V and J are TRBV2 and TRBJ2-2; D possibly corresponds to TRBD1 (6 bases). V dropped 6 bases and J dropped 7 bases, with 12 bases sitting between them. This CDR3 region has 13 residues. The V gene's germline CDR1 is SNHLY and CDR2 FYNNEI.

CDR3 sequence reads: CASKRGLNEQYF. The DNA for the CDR3 is TGTGCCAGCAAGCGGGGGCTAAACGAGCAGTACTTC. V and J are TRBV2 and TRBJ2-7; 8 nucleotides match TRBD2. Germline V gene data show CDR1 as SNHLY and CDR2 as FYNNEI. The V gene end was trimmed by 7 bases and the J gene end by 5 bases; junction bases not matched to a gene: 4. The CDR3 has 12 amino acids.

The V and J genes are TRBV27 and TRBJ2-5; possible D gene TRBD2, 6 bases. Germline CDR1 and CDR2: MNHEY and SMNVEV (reference sequence). V gave up 5 bases and J gave up 7 bases, with 14 bases separating them. The CDR3 is 13 amino acids. CDR3 in amino acids: CASSTGFSGTQYF. CDR3 DNA sequence: TGTGCCAGCAGTACGGGATTTAGCGGGACCCAGTACTTC.

CDR3 coding DNA: TGTGCCAGCAGCCGAATTACAGGGTTAGATGAAAAACTGTTTTTT. Translating gives CASSRITGLDEKLFF. The chain carries TRBV14 and TRBJ1-4; weak D call: TRBD1 (6 bases). Trimming removed 4 bases from V and 6 bases from J, with 15 bases in between. This CDR3 is built from 15 residues. Germline V gene sequence: CDR1 SGHDN, CDR2 FVKESK.

This clone was recorded once. The chain combines TRBV6-6 with TRBJ2-5, with 8 bases identical to TRBD2. Per germline, CDR1 MNHNY and CDR2 SVGAGI (reference sequence). The trim removed 8 bases at V and 9 bases at J, leaving 17 bases unmatched. This CDR3 is built from 15 residues. The CDR3 region has the DNA TGTGCCAGCTGGGCCTCCCGCGGGGGGTTGGAGGCCCAGTACTTC. Translated: CASWASRGGLEAQYF.

This rearrangement joins TRBV6-5 to TRBJ2-7, with 9 bases that match TRBD1. J gave up 2 bases and V 6 bases, and 8 bases lay outside the gene matches. Germline values: CDR1 MNHEY, CDR2 SVGAGI. CDR3 length: 15 residues. Here the CDR3 DNA reads TGTGCCAGCAGCGCGACCGGGACAGGGCCCTACGAGCAGTACTTC. Translated, it gives CASSATGTGPYEQYF.

The sample holds one count of this clone. The gene calls are TRBV5-1 and TRBJ2-5; D remains unclear. V shed 1 base and J shed 5 bases, with 9 bases lying between them. CDR1 and CDR2 (germline): SGHRS, YFSETQ. CDR3 size: 13 residues. The CDR3 DNA reads TGCGCCAGCAGCTTGCGGTACGGGGAGACCCAGTACTTC. This encodes CASSLRYGETQYF.

The chain joins TRBV5-1 to TRBJ2-5, with 10 bases lining up with TRBD1. The CDR3 is 13 residues long. V shed 7 bases, J shed 4 bases, and the junction held 4 bases outside the gene matches. Germline loops: CDR1 SGHRS, CDR2 YFSETQ. CDR3 sequence: CASQRTGGETQYF. DNA of the CDR3: TGCGCCAGCCAAAGGACAGGGGGAGAGACCCAGTACTTC. Filled out from reference TRBV5-1 and TRBJ2-5, the complete variable domain reads KAGVTQTPRYLIKTRGQQVTLSCSPISGHRSVSWYQQTPGQGLQFLFEYFSETQRNKGNFPGRFSGRQFSNSRSEMNVSTLELGDSALYLCASQRTGGETQYFGPGTRLLVL.

V gene TRBV19 combines with J gene TRBJ1-6; TRBD1 matches 7 bases. The CDR3 is 14 residues long. CDR1 and CDR2 (germline): LNHDA, SQIVND (reference sequence). J lost 6 bases, V lost 6 bases, and 5 bases had no gene match. CDR3 in amino acids: CASRPGQLNSPLHF. The CDR3, as DNA: TGTGCCAGTAGACCGGGACAGCTTAATTCACCCCTCCACTTT.

The chain combines TRBV6-1 with TRBJ2-7; D is perhaps TRBD2 (6 bases). V lost 4 bases and J 0 bases, leaving 22 bases between the germline ends. The CDR3 runs 18 residues. From germline, CDR1 is MNHNS and CDR2 SASEGT. CDR3 region: CASSVGLPGPRSSYEQYF. DNA of the CDR3: TGTGCCAGCAGTGTGGGACTTCCGGGACCCCGGAGCTCCTACGAGCAGTACTTC.

V usage is TRBV29-1 and J usage is TRBJ2-3; perhaps TRBD1 as D (5 bases). This CDR3 region has 14 residues. The germline V gene encodes CDR1 SQVTM and CDR2 ANQGSEA. Trimming took 6 bases from V and 2 from J, leaving 15 bases between them. CDR3 amino acids: CSVGSRQTTDTQYF. The CDR3 DNA follows: TGCAGCGTCGGATCACGACAGACCACAGATACGCAGTATTTT.

The V and J genes are TRBV30 and TRBJ1-4, with no clear D. This CDR3 has 14 residues. CDR1 is GTSNPN, CDR2 SVGIG, per germline (reference sequence). V shed 0 bases and J shed 3 bases, with 8 bases lying between them. The CDR3 sequence: CAWSVGGANEKLFF. CDR3 DNA: TGTGCCTGGAGTGTGGGAGGCGCTAATGAAAAACTGTTTTTT.